The 24 T cell receptor beta chains listed next were all sequenced from one sample in a study of blood T cell repertoires in COVID-19. Clones were sequenced by immunoSEQ multiplex PCR, and TCRdb holds only the in-frame ones, with some missing. The sample carries 150,000 to 200,000 clones, more than 75% recorded once. Sequenced input: peripheral blood. These receptors were obtained from a man aged 40-49 years with active or convalescent COVID-19.

V is TRBV27 and J is TRBJ1-6; 9 bases map to TRBD1. The CDR3 is 16 amino acids. Germline V lookup: CDR1 MNHEY, CDR2 SMNVEV (reference sequence). J lost 7 bases, V lost 6 bases, and 10 bases had no gene match. CDR3 sequence: CASRGQGVSENSPLHF. Written as DNA, the CDR3 is TGTGCCAGCAGGGGACAGGGAGTTTCCGAAAATTCACCCCTCCACTTT.

The chain has TRBV9 and TRBJ1-4; the match to TRBD1 covers 7 bases. J gave up 6 bases and V 3 bases, and 8 bases lay outside the gene matches. Germline V gives CDR1 SGDLS, CDR2 YYNGEE. The CDR3 is 15 residues long. In DNA, the CDR3 is TGTGCCAGCAGCGCGACAGGGCTTTCTTATGAAAAACTGTTTTTT. This sequence encodes CASSATGLSYEKLFF.

The V gene is TRBV18, the J gene TRBJ2-7, with 7 bases aligning to TRBD2. This CDR3 has 16 amino acids. The J segment lost 1 base and the V segment lost 3 bases, leaving 9 bases of the junction unmatched. Germline CDR1 KGHSH, CDR2 LQKENI. The CDR3 reads CASSPSTSAQSYEQYF. The CDR3 bases are TGTGCCAGCTCACCTTCTACTAGCGCACAATCCTACGAGCAGTACTTC.

The genes are TRBV19 and TRBJ1-2; D is unclear. This CDR3 region has 17 residues. The V end lost 0 bases, the J end lost 6 bases, and 20 bases lay between the germline ends. CDR1 and CDR2 from the germline V gene are LNHDA and SQIVND (reference sequence). Written as DNA, the CDR3 is TGTGCCAGTAGTATAGACCACTCCAAGATGTCGGGAAATGGCTACACCTTC. The encoded protein is CASSIDHSKMSGNGYTF.

The chain employs TRBV11-3 and TRBJ2-7, with D unclear. The CDR3 contains 12 residues. V lost 7 bases and J 1 base, leaving 8 bases between the germline ends. CDR1 and CDR2 (germline): SGHNT, YENEEA. For the CDR3, the DNA is TGTGCCAGCATTGGCAAATCCTACGAGCAGTACTTC. This gives the protein CASIGKSYEQYF.

The CDR3 bases are TGTGCCATCAGTGAGTTTAGCGACTCCTACAATGAGCAGTTCTTC. This sequence encodes CAISEFSDSYNEQFF. The chain employs TRBV10-3 and TRBJ2-1; D perhaps matches TRBD2 (5 bases). CDR3 size: 15 residues. Trimming removed 1 base from V and 0 bases from J, with 7 bases in between. Germline lookup yields CDR1 ENHRY and CDR2 SYGVKD.

The chain uses TRBV6-5 and TRBJ2-3; the match to TRBD2 covers 9 bases. Germline V CDR1 and CDR2: MNHEY, SVGAGI. Trimming removed 7 bases from V and 3 bases from J; junction bases left unmatched: 8. The CDR3 runs to 15 residues. CDR3 DNA: TGTGCCAGCAACAAGCGGGGGGTTAGTACAGATACGCAGTATTTT. Amino acid sequence: CASNKRGVSTDTQYF.

The chain recombines TRBV5-5 with TRBJ2-2; 9 bases align to TRBD1. This CDR3 region has 15 residues. Germline assignment: CDR1 SGHKS and CDR2 YYEKEE (reference sequence). Unmatched junction bases numbered 3, after V lost 1 base and J lost 5 bases. The CDR3 is CASSLRDRVTGELFF. The CDR3 DNA follows: TGTGCCAGCAGCTTGAGGGACAGGGTTACCGGGGAGCTGTTTTTT.

The V call is TRBV19, the J call TRBJ2-2; 8 bases align to TRBD1. The germline CDR1 and CDR2 sequences are LNHDA and SQIVND (reference sequence). The CDR3 has 15 amino acids. With 9 bases clipped from V and 7 bases from J, the junction kept 13 bases outside the gene matches. The chain's CDR3 is CASMPGQARYGELFF. DNA of the CDR3: TGTGCCAGCATGCCGGGACAGGCTAGGTACGGGGAGCTGTTTTTT.

The rearrangement links TRBV27 to TRBJ1-3; TRBD1 might be the D (5 bases). This CDR3 spans 15 amino acids. Germline V gives CDR1 MNHEY, CDR2 SMNVEV (reference sequence). The germline V and J ends were trimmed by 2 bases and 5 bases, with 13 bases remaining between them. The CDR3 reads CASSLDSLRRNTIYF. CDR3 nucleotide sequence: TGTGCCAGCAGTTTAGACAGCCTTCGGCGAAACACCATATATTTT.

This clone has more than one count but fewer than ten. The genes are TRBV5-6 and TRBJ1-4, with 7 positions matching TRBD1. Trimming removed 2 bases from V and 3 bases from J; junction bases left unmatched: 7. The V gene's germline CDR1 is SGHDT and CDR2 YYEEEE. This CDR3 is 16 amino acids long. CDR3 amino acids: CASSFRGWGSNEKLFF. The CDR3 DNA is TGTGCCAGCAGCTTCAGGGGGTGGGGATCTAATGAAAAACTGTTTTTT.

The V and J genes are TRBV3-1 (or the pseudogene TRBV3-2) and TRBJ2-7; TRBD2 agrees at 13 bases. V lost 4 bases and J lost 4; bases outside the gene matches: 4. Germline CDR1 is LGHDT and CDR2 is YNNKEL (reference sequence). The CDR3 runs to 15 residues. The chain's CDR3 is CASSPGLAGVYEQYF. CDR3 DNA: TGTGCCAGCAGCCCTGGACTAGCGGGAGTTTACGAGCAGTACTTC.

This chain connects TRBV19 to TRBJ1-1; 7 bases fit TRBD1. Losses at the gene ends were 5 bases for V and 2 bases for J; bases not matched to a gene: 5. This CDR3 spans 14 amino acids. CDR1 is LNHDA, CDR2 SQIVND, per germline (reference sequence). In DNA form, the CDR3 reads TGTGCCAGTAGTTTGGCAGGGGGTAACACTGAAGCTTTCTTT. Protein product: CASSLAGGNTEAFF.

This sequence joins TRBV7-9 and TRBJ2-2; 12 bases line up with TRBD1. The J segment lost 9 bases and the V segment lost 5 bases, leaving 4 bases of the junction unmatched. The CDR3 is 14 amino acids. Germline CDR1 and CDR2: SEHNR and FQNEAQ (reference sequence). The CDR3 nucleotides read TGTGCCAGCAGCCTGGGGACAGGGGGCCGGGAGCTGTTTTTT. It codes for CASSLGTGGRELFF.

The V and J genes are TRBV6-5 and TRBJ2-7, with 8 bases aligning to TRBD2. CDR3 length: 12 amino acids. Germline values: CDR1 MNHEY, CDR2 SVGAGI. The J segment lost 7 bases and the V segment lost 2 bases, leaving 1 base of the junction unmatched. The chain's CDR3 is CASSYTGGEQYF. The CDR3 DNA reads as TGTGCCAGCAGTTACACGGGGGGGGAGCAGTACTTC.

This chain joins TRBV19 and TRBJ1-2; no clear D gene. The CDR3 sequence is 13 residues long. From germline, CDR1 is LNHDA and CDR2 SQIVND (reference sequence). Deletions cut 7 bases from V and 2 bases from J, with 11 bases between. This CDR3 reads CASTPRQNYGYTF. The CDR3 DNA sequence: TGTGCCAGTACCCCGAGGCAGAACTATGGCTACACCTTC.

The rearrangement uses TRBV5-1 and TRBJ2-1; D gene uncertain. There are 14 residues in the CDR3. Trimming took off 3 bases at V and 2 bases at J, with 9 bases between the two ends. The V gene's germline CDR1 is SGHRS and CDR2 YFSETQ. The CDR3 DNA reads TGCGCCAGCAGCTCCGCACGGGCCTACAATGAGCAGTTCTTC. Encoded protein: CASSSARAYNEQFF.

The chain employs TRBV7-8 and TRBJ2-2; D might be TRBD1 (6 bases). The CDR3 loop spans 16 amino acids. Germline CDR1 SGHVS, CDR2 FQNEAQ. The V and J ends lost 1 base and 1 base respectively, with 10 bases between them. The CDR3 DNA sequence: TGTGCCAGCAGCTTAGGTCAGGGGTGGAACACCGGGGAGCTGTTTTTT. Its protein product is CASSLGQGWNTGELFF.

The rearrangement uses TRBV4-1 and TRBJ2-6; 8 nucleotides match TRBD2. Germline CDR1 and CDR2: MGHRA and YSYEKL. The CDR3 extends over 19 amino acids. The V and J ends lost 0 bases and 2 bases, in that order; junction bases with no gene match: 9. CDR3 in amino acids: CASSQDRGGLWTGANVLTF. The DNA for the CDR3 is TGCGCCAGCAGCCAAGATCGCGGGGGGCTATGGACTGGGGCCAACGTCCTGACTTTC.

This clone was recorded only once. This chain connects TRBV5-4 to TRBJ2-1; 7 bases align to TRBD1. Germline loops: CDR1 SGHNT, CDR2 YYREEE (reference sequence). The CDR3 extends over 17 amino acids. Trimming cost V 4 bases and J 8 bases; bases outside gene matches: 18. The CDR3 DNA sequence: TGTGCCAGCAGCCCCCATTGGACAGGAACAAGCCGCGATGAGCAGTTCTTC. Translation gives CASSPHWTGTSRDEQFF.

V usage is TRBV7-9 and J usage is TRBJ2-6; D is unclear. V was trimmed by 2 bases and J by 11 bases, leaving 13 bases between them. The CDR3 totals 14 residues. Germline V gene lookup returns CDR1 SEHNR and CDR2 FQNEAQ (reference sequence). The CDR3: CASSLSSQPYVLTF. DNA for the CDR3: TGTGCCAGCAGCTTATCGTCACAGCCCTACGTCCTGACTTTC.

The chain is built from TRBV28 and TRBJ1-6, with unresolved D. The V end lost 5 bases, the J end lost 0 bases, and 11 bases lay between the germline ends. The CDR3 has 16 residues. Germline CDR1 is MDHEN and CDR2 is SYDVKM. CDR3 loop: CASSPPKSSYNSPLHF. The CDR3 coding sequence is TGTGCCAGCAGTCCACCAAAGAGCTCCTATAATTCACCCCTCCACTTT.

The chain joins TRBV7-9 to TRBJ2-7; D might be TRBD1 (7 bases). This CDR3 contains 14 residues. Trimming shortened V by 5 bases and J by 1 base, and 12 bases separated the two germline ends. Germline V gene data show CDR1 as SEHNR and CDR2 as FQNEAQ (reference sequence). This chain's CDR3 is CASSQGGGSYEQYF. In DNA form, the CDR3 reads TGTGCCAGCAGCCAGGGGGGCGGATCCTACGAGCAGTACTTC.

The V call is TRBV5-1, the J call TRBJ2-3; the D is unclear. Trimming pared 4 bases from V and 5 bases from J, leaving 5 bases between. This CDR3 has 11 amino acids. Germline CDR1 and CDR2: SGHRS and YFSETQ. The chain's CDR3 is CASSVRDTQYF. CDR3 bases: TGCGCCAGCAGCGTTAGAGATACGCAGTATTTT. The full variable domain, in which reference TRBV5-1 and TRBJ2-3 provide the parts outside the CDR3, is KAGVTQTPRYLIKTRGQQVTLSCSPISGHRSVSWYQQTPGQGLQFLFEYFSETQRNKGNFPGRFSGRQFSNSRSEMNVSTLELGDSALYLCASSVRDTQYFGPGTRLTVL.